The 27 T cell receptor beta chains below were found in one sample sequenced in a study of T cells in Graves' hyperthyroidism and ophthalmopathy. RNA transcripts provided the source from which TCR beta CDR3 regions were amplified. HTBI primers drove first-round RT-PCR of the TCR CDR3. MiXCR, run by TCRdb on the multiplex PCR reads, gives a single entry per CDR3 protein. Altogether around 620,000 distinct CDR3 sequences are present, 40% to 55% being singletons, with the ten largest covering roughly 19%. The sequenced sample consisted of peripheral blood or thyroid tissue (not recorded which). Every receptor here comes from an adult woman with Graves' disease, either hyperthyroidism or ophthalmopathy (not recorded which).

This clonotype was picked up many times. The chain combines TRBV19 with TRBJ1-2; D unclear. The CDR3 consists of 15 residues. Deletions cut 6 bases from V and 1 base from J, with 15 bases between. In germline, CDR1 is LNHDA, CDR2 SQIVND (reference sequence). The CDR3 region has the DNA TGTGCCAGTAGAATGAAGGACCGGATTAACTATGGCTACACCTTC. This codes for CASRMKDRINYGYTF.

The chain joins TRBV20-1 to TRBJ1-6; D is ambiguous. Germline V lookup: CDR1 DFQATT, CDR2 SNEGSKA (reference sequence). Between the trimmed V and J ends, which lost 0 bases and 7 bases, there was a span of 7 bases. This CDR3 has 13 residues. CDR3 sequence: CSARDPWNSPLHF. Here the CDR3 DNA reads TGCAGTGCTAGAGATCCGTGGAATTCACCCCTCCACTTT.

This clonotype was detected many times. This rearrangement joins TRBV5-1 to TRBJ2-2; possibly TRBD2 for D (5 bases). The length of the CDR3 is 12 residues. The germline V gene encodes CDR1 SGHRS and CDR2 YFSETQ. Trimming left V 4 bases short and J 11 bases short, with 12 bases between. In DNA, the CDR3 is TGCGCCAGCAGCCTGCGGGTGAATGAGCTGTTTTTT. Encoded protein: CASSLRVNELFF.

This clonotype was seen ten or more times. The chain joins TRBV12-3 or TRBV12-4 to TRBJ2-2; D uncertain. Trimming cost V 7 bases and J 7 bases, with 16 bases left between them. CDR3 size: 14 residues. CDR3 nucleotide sequence: TGTGCCAGCATTCGATGGAGTGGTGACGGGGAGCTGTTTTTT. Translated: CASIRWSGDGELFF.

Ten or more counts support this clonotype. The CDR3, as DNA: TGTGCCAGCAGCCCCAGGCCGAGACAGGGGGCTTCGCGGGCCAACGTCCTGACTTTC. Translating gives CASSPRPRQGASRANVLTF. The rearrangement uses TRBV7-9 and TRBJ2-6, with TRBD1 identical over 10 bases. The CDR3 covers 19 residues. Germline V lookup: CDR1 SEHNR, CDR2 FQNEAQ (reference sequence). The V segment lost 5 bases and the J segment 5 bases; nucleotides outside the gene matches: 15.

This clonotype was recorded at least ten times. This chain joins TRBV12-3 or TRBV12-4 and TRBJ2-5, with D perhaps assigned TRBD1 or TRBD2 (5 bases each). V dropped 6 bases and J dropped 7 bases, with 15 bases sitting between them. This CDR3 has 13 residues. CDR3 residues: CASRAAGTATQYF. CDR3 coding DNA: TGTGCCAGCAGGGCCGCCGGGACGGCGACCCAGTACTTC.

V and J are TRBV6-5 and TRBJ1-2, with 9 nucleotides matching TRBD1. This CDR3 has 16 residues. Germline lookup yields CDR1 MNHEY and CDR2 SVGAGI. J lost 7 bases, V lost 1 base, and 10 bases had no gene match. DNA of the CDR3: TGTGCCAGCAGTTACTACCGGGACAGGGTATTCTCTGGCTACACCTTC. Protein sequence: CASSYYRDRVFSGYTF.

The chain joins TRBV7-2 to TRBJ1-5; 9 bases are shared with TRBD1. This CDR3 is built from 15 residues. The V gene's germline CDR1 is SGHTA and CDR2 FQGNSA. Losses at the gene ends were 5 bases for V and 2 bases for J; bases not matched to a gene: 4. DNA for the CDR3: TGTGCCAGCAGCGATCGGACAGGGGGCAATCAGCCCCAGCATTTT. Translation: CASSDRTGGNQPQHF.

The V gene is TRBV7-2, the J gene TRBJ1-5, with D perhaps TRBD1 (5 bases). Germline V gene sequence: CDR1 SGHTA, CDR2 FQGNSA. Trimming cost V 3 bases and J 11 bases, with 17 bases left between them. The CDR3 extends over 14 amino acids. CDR3 in amino acids: CASSFARDSETQHF. DNA of the CDR3: TGTGCCAGCAGCTTCGCCCGGGACTCGGAGACCCAGCATTTT.

In the case of this clonotype: A read error may produce the germline difference seen at one junction end. V is TRBV7-2 and J is TRBJ1-3; D is unclear. This CDR3 spans 14 amino acids. The germline CDR1 and CDR2 sequences are SGHTA and FQGNSA. DNA of the CDR3: TGTGCCAGCGGCTTAGCCGGTTTTCTGAACACCATATATTTT. This codes for CASGLAGFLNTIYF.

In its sample, this clonotype was seen many times. J is TRBJ1-1 and V is TRBV5-4; unclear D gene. This CDR3 region has 13 residues. V lost 5 bases and J lost 0, with 8 bases in between. The germline V gene has CDR1 SGHNT and CDR2 YYREEE (reference sequence). CDR3 nucleotides: TGTGCCAGCAGATTTGACATGAACACTGAAGCTTTCTTT. It is translated as CASRFDMNTEAFF.

This clonotype is a singleton in its sample. A single base separates this from a much larger clone, so it may be a read error. The chain is built from TRBV3-1 and TRBJ1-2; no firm D call. This CDR3 has 12 residues. Germline loops: CDR1 LGHDT, CDR2 YNNKEL (reference sequence). Here the CDR3 DNA reads TGTGCCAGCAACCAACCAAGGAATGGCTACACCTTC. Translated: CASNQPRNGYTF.

The gene calls are TRBV20-1 and TRBJ1-6, with a weak D call TRBD1 (6 bases). The germline CDR1 and CDR2 sequences are DFQATT and SNEGSKA (reference sequence). This CDR3 contains 14 residues. Trimming took 1 base from V and 7 from J, leaving 11 bases between them. This chain's CDR3 is CSARGGQLNSPLHF. The CDR3 DNA is TGCAGTGCTAGAGGGGGACAATTGAATTCACCCCTCCACTTT.

This clonotype was detected many times. Relative to the germline gene, one junction end is altered; a read error may explain this. The J gene is TRBJ1-3, the V gene TRBV20-1, with 8 bases lining up with TRBD1. In germline, CDR1 is DFQATT, CDR2 SNEGSKA (reference sequence). The CDR3 is 11 amino acids. Here the CDR3 DNA reads TGCAGTGCTAGAGACTCGGACAGGGAGCATTTT. This sequence encodes CSARDSDREHF.

This clonotype was counted at least ten times. J is TRBJ1-2 and V is TRBV15, with 8 bases identical to TRBD1. V shed 1 base, J shed 8 bases, and the junction held 3 bases outside the gene matches. Germline CDR1 and CDR2: LNHNV and YYDKDF (reference sequence). The CDR3 totals 13 residues. CDR3 DNA: TGTGCCACCAGCAGAGTACAGGGGGAGGGCTACACCTTC. Translation gives CATSRVQGEGYTF.

This clonotype appeared many times. As DNA, the CDR3 is TGTGCCAGCAGTTCCGGATCCGGTAATTCACCCCTCCACTTT. Its translation: CASSSGSGNSPLHF. V is TRBV2 and J is TRBJ1-6; no reliable D call. The CDR3 loop spans 14 amino acids. V lost 5 bases and J lost 6, with 11 bases in between. The germline V gene has CDR1 SNHLY and CDR2 FYNNEI.

This clonotype was counted between two and nine times. The rearrangement joins TRBV28 to TRBJ2-5, with no clear D. The CDR3 totals 13 residues. Germline CDR1 is MDHEN and CDR2 is SYDVKM. V shed 3 bases and J shed 6 bases, with 11 bases lying between them. DNA of the CDR3: TGTGCCAGCAGTTTCCCCCCCCTTAAGACCCAGTACTTC. Protein: CASSFPPLKTQYF.

The V call is TRBV10-3, the J call TRBJ1-2; D is perhaps TRBD1 (5 bases). Germline V gives CDR1 ENHRY, CDR2 SYGVKD. The V end lost 4 bases, the J end lost 2 bases, and 23 bases lay between the germline ends. This CDR3 comprises 18 residues. The CDR3 is CAISVLAHRPNSNYGYTF. CDR3 coding DNA: TGTGCCATCAGTGTGTTAGCCCACAGGCCCAACTCGAACTATGGCTACACCTTC.

This clonotype turned up a few times. J is TRBJ1-1 and V is TRBV4-3; D is ambiguous. V lost 0 bases, J lost 10 bases, and 12 bases lay in between. Germline V gives CDR1 LGHNA, CDR2 YSLEER. This CDR3 comprises 13 residues. The CDR3 DNA reads TGCGCCAGCAGCCAAGAGAAGAGGCGGGCAGCTTTCTTT. Its translation is CASSQEKRRAAFF.

This clonotype was picked up one time. V usage is TRBV13 and J usage is TRBJ2-1; D is ambiguous. The V end lost 6 bases, the J end lost 5 bases, and 8 bases lay between the germline ends. This CDR3 is 12 amino acids long. Looked up from germline, CDR1 is PRHDT and CDR2 is FYEKMQ (reference sequence). Written as DNA, the CDR3 is TGTGCCAGCAGTCCACCCAACAATGAGCAGTTCTTC. It encodes CASSPPNNEQFF.

This clonotype came up many times. The gene calls are TRBV3-1 and TRBJ1-1; D perhaps matches TRBD1 (5 bases). In germline, CDR1 is LGHDT, CDR2 YNNKEL (reference sequence). The CDR3 runs to 14 residues. The ends were cut back, 1 base at V and 4 bases at J, with 10 bases in the middle. Here the CDR3 DNA reads TGTGCCAGCAGCCAAGGAACGGGGGGCACTGAAGCTTTCTTT. Translated: CASSQGTGGTEAFF.

This clonotype was recorded a few times. The V gene is TRBV5-1, the J gene TRBJ2-3; D unclear. CDR1 and CDR2 (germline): SGHRS, YFSETQ. V was trimmed by 0 bases and J by 4 bases, leaving 18 bases between them. The CDR3 covers 17 residues. CDR3 in amino acids: CASSLADARRPADTQYF. The CDR3 nucleotides are TGCGCCAGCAGCTTGGCCGATGCCCGAAGGCCCGCAGATACGCAGTATTTT.

In its sample, this clonotype was seen a few times. Relative to the germline gene, one junction end is altered; a read error may explain this. The chain combines TRBV7-2 with TRBJ1-6; the match to TRBD1 covers 8 bases. The CDR3 sequence is 15 residues long. Germline V gives CDR1 SGHTA, CDR2 FQGNSA. CDR3 residues: CASSYRRTGNSPLHF. The DNA for the CDR3 is TGCGCCAGCAGCTATAGGAGGACAGGGAATTCACCCCTCCACTTT.

The chain employs TRBV28 and TRBJ1-5, with TRBD1 matching over 12 bases. V trimming: 10 bases; J trimming: 3 bases; junction bases outside the gene matches: 7. This CDR3 spans 15 amino acids. Germline values: CDR1 MDHEN, CDR2 SYDVKM. The CDR3 sequence: CATPGTGGNNQPQHF. CDR3 nucleotides: TGTGCCACACCTGGGACAGGGGGCAACAATCAGCCCCAGCATTTT.

The V call is TRBV2, the J call TRBJ2-1; D perhaps matches TRBD1 (6 bases). V was trimmed by 2 bases and J by 4 bases, leaving 15 bases between them. From germline, CDR1 is SNHLY and CDR2 FYNNEI. The CDR3 spans 16 residues. CDR3 residues: CASSELPRGIYNEQFF. Written as DNA, the CDR3 is TGTGCCAGCAGTGAACTCCCCAGGGGCATTTACAATGAGCAGTTCTTC.

The rearrangement links TRBV19 to TRBJ1-5, with 9 bases that match TRBD1. The CDR3 runs to 17 residues. J was trimmed by 6 bases and V by 4 bases; bases with no gene match: 13. CDR1 LNHDA and CDR2 SQIVND come from the germline V gene (reference sequence). Here the CDR3 DNA reads TGTGCCAGTAGTAGAGACAGGGGGAGTTCGGTAGGTCAGCCCCAGCATTTT. Its protein product is CASSRDRGSSVGQPQHF.

The CDR3 bases are TGTGCCAGCAGCGTTAACCGGGACGTGAGAACCTACGAGCAGTACTTC. Translation gives CASSVNRDVRTYEQYF. This chain uses TRBV7-3 with TRBJ2-7; D tentatively reads TRBD1 or TRBD2 (5 bases each). Between the trimmed V and J ends, which lost 5 bases and 2 bases, there was a span of 19 bases. Looked up from germline, CDR1 is SGHTA and CDR2 is FQGTGA. The CDR3 spans 16 residues.